The text below deals with one T cell receptor beta chain. Data came from immunoSEQ multiplex PCR; TCRdb stores just in-frame clones and leaves some out. Among fewer than 150,000 clones listed, roughly 79% were seen once. These data are taken from a study of blood T cell repertoires in COVID-19. The overall study: T cells, B-cell-depleted T cells, or PBMCs supplied cDNA or gDNA.

Trimming took 10 bases from V and 2 from J; bases not matched to a gene: 6. Germline CDR1 is SNHLY and CDR2 is FYNNEI. This CDR3 is 13 amino acids long. The clonotype was recovered from a human donor in a cohort sampled during active COVID-19. Sequencing input: peripheral blood. V usage is TRBV2 and J usage is TRBJ2-7; 9 bases line up with TRBD1. The CDR3 DNA reads TGTGCCAACGCTTGGGACAGGGCCTACGAGCAGTACTTC. It translates to CANAWDRAYEQYF.